Presented here are 8 T cell receptor beta chains from one specimen sequenced in a study of T cell clonality in common variable immunodeficiency. Here immunoSEQ multiplex PCR was the method, and the copy in TCRdb shows in-frame clones only, minus some. Observed in the sample are about 35,000 clones, none of them singletons. The specimen sequenced was peripheral blood mononuclear cells. The origin of the receptors is a person aged 18 to 70 in good health.

This clone was seen at least ten times. The CDR3 end is not reached by the read, which stops 3 residues before it; the germline J gene fills it in. This chain links TRBV7-8 with TRBJ1-5, with unresolved D. The CDR3 has 13 residues. V lost 0 bases to trimming and J lost 4 bases, with 4 bases between them. The germline CDR1 and CDR2 sequences are SGHVS and FQNEAQ. CDR3 sequence reads: CASSLAQNQPQHF. The CDR3 DNA, read in part, is TGTGCCAGCAGCTTAGCGCAGAATCAGCCC.

Many counts were recorded for this clone. Sequencing ends 3 residues short of the CDR3 end; the germline J gene provides the rest. In the same sample, other DNA sequences code for this CDR3. The chain is built from TRBV4-1 and TRBJ2-7; 10 bases map to TRBD1. Germline V CDR1 and CDR2: MGHRA, YSYEKL. The CDR3 sequence is 14 residues long. V gave up 4 bases and J gave up 2 bases; unmatched junction bases: 2. The CDR3 DNA, read in part, is TGCGCCAGCAGCCCAGGGACAGGGGCCTACGAG. Translating it yields CASSPGTGAYE. From start to end, the CDR3 is CASSPGTGAYEQYF.

This clone was seen at least ten times. The CDR3 extends 3 residues past the end of the read, so its final part is completed from the germline J gene. This chain connects TRBV20-1 to TRBJ2-2; TRBD1 might be the D (6 bases). This CDR3 spans 14 amino acids. The V gene's germline CDR1 is DFQATT and CDR2 SNEGSKA (reference sequence). V lost 3 bases and J lost 1, with 9 bases in between. CDR3 sequence: CSASAGVNTGELFF. Incomplete CDR3 DNA: TGCAGTGCTAGTGCAGGGGTGAACACCGGGGAG.

This clone was counted at least ten times. The read terminates 3 residues ahead of where the CDR3 ends, so the germline J gene completes it. The V call is TRBV5-1, the J call TRBJ2-2, with D possibly matching TRBD2 (6 bases). Trimming stripped 1 base from V and 7 bases from J, with 14 bases between. Per the germline V gene, CDR1 is SGHRS and CDR2 is YFSETQ. The CDR3 spans 15 residues. CDR3 in amino acids: CASSLPVADIGELFF. The sequenced part of the CDR3 DNA is TGCGCCAGCAGCTTGCCAGTAGCGGACATCGGGGAG.

This clone showed up many times. Incomplete CDR3 DNA: TGTGCCAGTAGTACCCGGACAGGGAATGAAAAA. It specifies CASSTRTGNEK. The whole CDR3 reads CASSTRTGNEKLFF. The chain recombines TRBV19 with TRBJ1-4, with 8 positions matching TRBD1. Coverage ceases 3 residues before the CDR3 finishes, and the germline J gene fills in the end. Germline V lookup: CDR1 LNHDA, CDR2 SQIVND (reference sequence). The CDR3 loop spans 14 amino acids. Trimming removed 4 bases from V and 5 bases from J; junction bases left unmatched: 3.

This clone has ten or more counts. Incomplete CDR3 DNA: TGTGCCAGCGCAACAGCAAGCTATGGC. Translating it yields CASATASYG. In full, the CDR3 is CASATASYGYTF. This chain uses TRBV7-9 with TRBJ1-2; D uncertain. The read ends 3 residues early relative to the CDR3; the germline J gene fills the gap. The CDR3 has 12 residues. With 8 bases removed from V and 4 bases from J, the gap between germline ends came to 11 bases. Germline V gene data show CDR1 as SEHNR and CDR2 as FQNEAQ (reference sequence).

For this clone: Read sequence stops 3 residues before the CDR3 end, and the germline J gene provides the missing end. The V gene is TRBV7-9, the J gene TRBJ2-5; unclear D gene. The V gene lost 2 bases and the J gene lost 6 bases, with 7 bases spanning the gap. The CDR3 runs 12 residues. The V gene's germline CDR1 is SEHNR and CDR2 FQNEAQ (reference sequence). CDR3 protein: CASSLSNQTQYF. Incomplete CDR3 DNA: TGTGCCAGCAGCTTAAGCAATCAGACC.

This clone was picked up many times. The read halts 3 residues ahead of the CDR3 end, with the missing end drawn from the germline J gene. The rearrangement joins TRBV5-1 to TRBJ2-5; D possibly corresponds to TRBD1 (7 bases). CDR1 SGHRS and CDR2 YFSETQ come from the germline V gene. V lost 0 bases, J lost 0 bases, and 12 bases lay in between. This CDR3 comprises 16 residues. CDR3 sequence: CASSLGAGGYQETQYF. The DNA read from the CDR3 is TGCGCCAGCAGCTTGGGGGCAGGGGGGTACCAAGAGACC.